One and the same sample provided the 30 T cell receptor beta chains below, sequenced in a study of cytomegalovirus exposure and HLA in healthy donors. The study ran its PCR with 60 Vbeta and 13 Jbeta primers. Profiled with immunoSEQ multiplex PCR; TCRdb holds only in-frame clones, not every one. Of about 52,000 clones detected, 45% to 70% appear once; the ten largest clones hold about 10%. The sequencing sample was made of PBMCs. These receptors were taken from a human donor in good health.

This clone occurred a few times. The CDR3 loop reads CASSRDTYYGYTF. The CDR3 region has the DNA TGCGCCAGCAGCCGGGACACCTACTATGGCTACACCTTC. The V call is TRBV4-1, the J call TRBJ1-2; maybe TRBD1 (6 bases). Trimming removed 4 bases at V and 3 bases at J, with 9 bases between. Germline loops: CDR1 MGHRA, CDR2 YSYEKL. The CDR3 has 13 amino acids.

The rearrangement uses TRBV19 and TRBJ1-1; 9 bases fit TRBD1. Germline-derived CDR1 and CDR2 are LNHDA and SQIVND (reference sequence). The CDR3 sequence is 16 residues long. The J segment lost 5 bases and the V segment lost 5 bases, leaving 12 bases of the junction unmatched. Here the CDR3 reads CASSAGTGSRGTEAFF. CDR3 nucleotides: TGTGCCAGTAGTGCCGGGACAGGGAGCAGGGGGACTGAAGCTTTCTTT.

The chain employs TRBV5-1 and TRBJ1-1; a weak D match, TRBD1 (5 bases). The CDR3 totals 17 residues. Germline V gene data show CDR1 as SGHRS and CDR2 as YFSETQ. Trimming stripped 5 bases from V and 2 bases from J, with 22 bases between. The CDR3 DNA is TGCGCCAGCAGTCCGTCCCCCCCCTGGGGCTCTAACACTGAAGCTTTCTTT. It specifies CASSPSPPWGSNTEAFF.

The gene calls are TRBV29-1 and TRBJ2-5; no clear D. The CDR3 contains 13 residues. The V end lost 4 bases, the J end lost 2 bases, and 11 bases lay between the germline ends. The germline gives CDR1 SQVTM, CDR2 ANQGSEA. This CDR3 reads CSVGLRIQETQYF. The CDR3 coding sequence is TGCAGCGTTGGACTCCGGATACAAGAGACCCAGTACTTC.

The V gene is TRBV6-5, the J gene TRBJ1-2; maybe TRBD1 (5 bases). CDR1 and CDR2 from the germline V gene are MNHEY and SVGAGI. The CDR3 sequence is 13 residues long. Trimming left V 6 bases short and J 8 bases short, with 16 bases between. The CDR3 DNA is TGTGCCAGCAGGAATGATCAGGGTAGGGGCTACACCTTC. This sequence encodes CASRNDQGRGYTF.

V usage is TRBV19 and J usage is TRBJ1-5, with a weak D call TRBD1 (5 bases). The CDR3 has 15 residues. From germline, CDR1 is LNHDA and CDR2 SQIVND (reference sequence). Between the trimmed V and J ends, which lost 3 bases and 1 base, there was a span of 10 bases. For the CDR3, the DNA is TGTGCCAGTAGTATCGGAGCAGGGAGCAATCAGCCCCAGCATTTT. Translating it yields CASSIGAGSNQPQHF. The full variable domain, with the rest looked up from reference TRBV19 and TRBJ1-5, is DGGITQSPKYLFRKEGQNVTLSCEQNLNHDAMYWYRQDPGQGLRLIYYSQIVNDFQKGDIAEGYSVSREKKESFPLTVTSAQKNPTAFYLCASSIGAGSNQPQHFGDGTRLSIL.

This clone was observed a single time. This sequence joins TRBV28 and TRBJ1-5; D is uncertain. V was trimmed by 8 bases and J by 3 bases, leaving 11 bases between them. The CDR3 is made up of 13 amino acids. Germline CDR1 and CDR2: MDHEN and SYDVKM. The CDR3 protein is CASARVVNQPQHF. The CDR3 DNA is TGTGCCAGCGCGAGGGTAGTCAATCAGCCCCAGCATTTT.

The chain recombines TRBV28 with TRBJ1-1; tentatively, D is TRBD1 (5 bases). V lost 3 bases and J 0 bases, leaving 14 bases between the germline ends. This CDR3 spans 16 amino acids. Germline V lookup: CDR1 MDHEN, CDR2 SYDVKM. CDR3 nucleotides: TGTGCCAGCAGTTTGTTAGGGGCGCGCATGAACACTGAAGCTTTCTTT. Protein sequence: CASSLLGARMNTEAFF.

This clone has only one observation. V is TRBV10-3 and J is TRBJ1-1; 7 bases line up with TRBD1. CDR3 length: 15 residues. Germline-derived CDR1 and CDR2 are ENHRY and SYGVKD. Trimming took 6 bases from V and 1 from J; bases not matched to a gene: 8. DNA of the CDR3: TGTGCCATCAGCTTACAGGGGAGCGGGAACACTGAAGCTTTCTTT. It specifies CAISLQGSGNTEAFF.

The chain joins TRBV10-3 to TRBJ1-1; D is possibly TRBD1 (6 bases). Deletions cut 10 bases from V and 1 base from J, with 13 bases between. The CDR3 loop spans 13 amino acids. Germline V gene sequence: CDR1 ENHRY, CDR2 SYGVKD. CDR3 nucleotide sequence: TGTGCCACACAACAGGGAACGAACACTGAAGCTTTCTTT. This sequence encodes CATQQGTNTEAFF.

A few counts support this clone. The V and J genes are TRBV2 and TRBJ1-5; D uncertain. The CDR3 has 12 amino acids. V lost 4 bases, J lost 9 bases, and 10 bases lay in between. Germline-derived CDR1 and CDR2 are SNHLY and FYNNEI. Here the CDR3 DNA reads TGTGCCAGCAGTGTTGGCCGGGTGCCCCAGCATTTT. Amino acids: CASSVGRVPQHF.

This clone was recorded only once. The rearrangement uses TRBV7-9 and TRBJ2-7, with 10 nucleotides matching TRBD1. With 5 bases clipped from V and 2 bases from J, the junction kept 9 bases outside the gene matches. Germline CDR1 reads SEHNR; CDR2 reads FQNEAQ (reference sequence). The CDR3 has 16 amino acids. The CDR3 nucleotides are TGTGCCAGCAGCGTGATGGGACAGGGGAAGCCCTACGAGCAGTACTTC. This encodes CASSVMGQGKPYEQYF.

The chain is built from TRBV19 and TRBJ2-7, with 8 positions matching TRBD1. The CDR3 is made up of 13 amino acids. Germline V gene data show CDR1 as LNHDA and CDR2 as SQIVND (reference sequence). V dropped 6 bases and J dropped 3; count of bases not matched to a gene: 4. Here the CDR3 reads CASSDRGFYEQYF. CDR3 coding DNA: TGTGCCAGTAGCGACAGGGGTTTCTACGAGCAGTACTTC.

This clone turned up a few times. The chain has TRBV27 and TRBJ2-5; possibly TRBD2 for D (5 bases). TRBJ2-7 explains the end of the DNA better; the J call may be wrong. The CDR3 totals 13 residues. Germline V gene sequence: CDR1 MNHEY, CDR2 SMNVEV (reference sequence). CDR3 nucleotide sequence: TGTGCCAGCAGTTGGGAGCGTAACTACGAGCAGTACTTC. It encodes CASSWERNYEQYF.

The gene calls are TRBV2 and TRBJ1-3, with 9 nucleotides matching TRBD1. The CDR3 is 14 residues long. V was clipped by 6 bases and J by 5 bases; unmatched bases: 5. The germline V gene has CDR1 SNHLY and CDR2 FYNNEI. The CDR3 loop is CASRIGQGRNTIYF. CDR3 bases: TGTGCCAGCAGGATCGGACAGGGGAGAAACACCATATATTTT.

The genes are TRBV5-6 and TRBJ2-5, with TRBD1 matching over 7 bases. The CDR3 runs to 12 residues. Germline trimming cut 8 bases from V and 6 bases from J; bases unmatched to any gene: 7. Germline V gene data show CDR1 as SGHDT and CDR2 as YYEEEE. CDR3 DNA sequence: TGTGCCAGTAGAGGACAGGCACAGACCCAGTACTTC. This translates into CASRGQAQTQYF.

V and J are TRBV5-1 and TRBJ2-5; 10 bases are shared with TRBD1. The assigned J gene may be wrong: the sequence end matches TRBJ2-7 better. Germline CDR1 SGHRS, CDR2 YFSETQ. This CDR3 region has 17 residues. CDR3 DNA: TGCGCCAGCAGCTTGTCGGCGGCTGACAGGGGGCTCTACGAGCAGTACTTC. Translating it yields CASSLSAADRGLYEQYF.

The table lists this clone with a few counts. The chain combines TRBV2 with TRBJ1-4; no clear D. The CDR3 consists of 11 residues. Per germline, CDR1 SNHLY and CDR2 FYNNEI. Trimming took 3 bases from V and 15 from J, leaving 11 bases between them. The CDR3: CASSDGPRVFF. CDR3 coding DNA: TGTGCCAGCAGTGATGGCCCTCGGGTGTTTTTT.

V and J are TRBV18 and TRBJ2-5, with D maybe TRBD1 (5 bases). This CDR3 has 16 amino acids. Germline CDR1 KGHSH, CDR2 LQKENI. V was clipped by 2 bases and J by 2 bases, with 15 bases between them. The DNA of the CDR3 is TGTGCCAGCTCACCAAGTGTGACAGAGGTACAAGAGACCCAGTACTTC. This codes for CASSPSVTEVQETQYF.

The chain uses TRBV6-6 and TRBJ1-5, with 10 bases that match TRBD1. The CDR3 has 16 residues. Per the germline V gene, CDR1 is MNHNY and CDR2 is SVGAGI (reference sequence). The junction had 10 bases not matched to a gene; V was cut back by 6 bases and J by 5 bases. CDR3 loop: CASSRRGQGFHQPQHF. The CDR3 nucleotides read TGTGCCAGCAGCCGAAGGGGACAGGGGTTCCATCAGCCCCAGCATTTT.

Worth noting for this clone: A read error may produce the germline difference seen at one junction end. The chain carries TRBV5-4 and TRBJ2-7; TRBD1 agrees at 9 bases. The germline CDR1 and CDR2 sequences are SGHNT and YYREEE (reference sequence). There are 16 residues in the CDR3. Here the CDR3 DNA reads TGTGCCAGCAGGTTGGGCCGGACAGGGGAGATCAACGAGCAGTACTTC. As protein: CASRLGRTGEINEQYF.

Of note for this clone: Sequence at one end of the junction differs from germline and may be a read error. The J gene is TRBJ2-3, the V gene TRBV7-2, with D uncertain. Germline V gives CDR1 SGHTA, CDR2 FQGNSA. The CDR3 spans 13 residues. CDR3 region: CASSLTRSDRQYF. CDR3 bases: TGTGCCAGCAGCTTGACTCGTTCTGATAGGCAGTATTTT.

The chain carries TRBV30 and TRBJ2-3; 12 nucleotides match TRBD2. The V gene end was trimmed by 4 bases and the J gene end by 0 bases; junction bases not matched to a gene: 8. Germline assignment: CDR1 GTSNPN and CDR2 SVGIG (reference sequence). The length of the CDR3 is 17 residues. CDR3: CAWTLAGLAGSTDTQYF. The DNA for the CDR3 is TGTGCCTGGACCCTCGCCGGACTAGCGGGGAGCACAGATACGCAGTATTTT.

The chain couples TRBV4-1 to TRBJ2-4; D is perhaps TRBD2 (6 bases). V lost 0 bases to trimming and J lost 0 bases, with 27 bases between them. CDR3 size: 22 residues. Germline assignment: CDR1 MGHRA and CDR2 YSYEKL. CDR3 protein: CASSQDSGFPWGGALAKNIQYF. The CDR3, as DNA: TGCGCCAGCAGCCAAGATTCGGGGTTCCCATGGGGCGGGGCACTAGCCAAAAACATTCAGTACTTC.

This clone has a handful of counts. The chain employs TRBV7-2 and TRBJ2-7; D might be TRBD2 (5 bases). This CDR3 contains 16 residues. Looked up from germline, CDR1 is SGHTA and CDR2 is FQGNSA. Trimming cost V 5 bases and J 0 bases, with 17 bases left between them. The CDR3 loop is CASSPSPPGYSYEQYF. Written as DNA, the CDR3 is TGTGCCAGCAGCCCCTCACCCCCGGGATACTCCTACGAGCAGTACTTC.

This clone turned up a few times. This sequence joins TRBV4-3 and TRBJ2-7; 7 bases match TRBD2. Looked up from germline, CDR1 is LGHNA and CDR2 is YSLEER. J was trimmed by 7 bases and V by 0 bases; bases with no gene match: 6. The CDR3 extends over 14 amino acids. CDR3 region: CASSQDFGGEEQYF. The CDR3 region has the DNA TGCGCCAGCAGCCAAGATTTTGGGGGGGAAGAGCAGTACTTC.

This chain's CDR3 is CAWSPTLSNQPQHF. Here the CDR3 DNA reads TGTGCCTGGAGTCCGACACTTAGCAATCAGCCCCAGCATTTT. This sequence joins TRBV30 and TRBJ1-5; D gene unclear. The germline CDR1 and CDR2 sequences are GTSNPN and SVGIG (reference sequence). The CDR3 is made up of 14 amino acids. Trimming left V 2 bases short and J 0 bases short, with 8 bases between.

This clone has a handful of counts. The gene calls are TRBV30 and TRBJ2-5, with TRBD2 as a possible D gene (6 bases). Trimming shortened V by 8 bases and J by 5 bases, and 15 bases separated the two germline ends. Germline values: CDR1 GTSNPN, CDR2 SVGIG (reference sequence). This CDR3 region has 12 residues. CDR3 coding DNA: TGTGCCGGCCGGGGCGGGGAGGAGACCCAGTACTTC. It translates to CAGRGGEETQYF.

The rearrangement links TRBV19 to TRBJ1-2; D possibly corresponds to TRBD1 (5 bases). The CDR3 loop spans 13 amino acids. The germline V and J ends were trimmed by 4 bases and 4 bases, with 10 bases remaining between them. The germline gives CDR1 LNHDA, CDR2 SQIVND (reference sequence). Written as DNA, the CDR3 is TGTGCCAGTAGTAGGGGCCCCGCCTATGGCTACACCTTC. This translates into CASSRGPAYGYTF.

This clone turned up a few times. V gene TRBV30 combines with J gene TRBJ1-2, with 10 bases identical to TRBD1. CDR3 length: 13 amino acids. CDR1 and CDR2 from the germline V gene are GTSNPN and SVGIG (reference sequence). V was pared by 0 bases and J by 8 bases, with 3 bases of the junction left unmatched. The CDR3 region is CAWSVRDRGGYTF. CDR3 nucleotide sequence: TGTGCCTGGAGTGTACGGGACAGGGGCGGCTACACCTTC.